Following are 11 T cell receptor beta chains from one sample sequenced in a study of CD8+ T cells in alopecia areata. Treatment: oral pan-JAK inhibitor, 5-10 mg twice daily. Extracted RNA was reverse transcribed, and the resulting cDNA served as sequencing template. TCRdb's table, derived via immunoSEQ multiplex PCR, lists solely in-frame clones and lacks some. Among around 150,000 clones, around 82% were seen once, and the ten largest hold just under 25%. Sequenced material: CD8+ T cells sorted from blood, taken at week 4, from a patient treated with tofacitinib. The receptors here all came from a human donor with alopecia areata.

V gene TRBV19 combines with J gene TRBJ2-1; a weak D match, TRBD2 (5 bases). With 6 bases removed from V and 0 bases from J, the gap between germline ends came to 9 bases. The CDR3 is made up of 14 amino acids. Germline V gene sequence: CDR1 LNHDA, CDR2 SQIVND (reference sequence). Here the CDR3 reads CASRWRSSYNEQFF. DNA of the CDR3: TGTGCCAGTAGATGGAGGAGCTCCTACAATGAGCAGTTCTTC.

V usage is TRBV13 and J usage is TRBJ2-7, with D tentatively TRBD1 (5 bases). Germline values: CDR1 PRHDT, CDR2 FYEKMQ (reference sequence). V shed 1 base and J shed 6 bases, with 13 bases lying between them. This CDR3 is built from 14 residues. CDR3 loop: CASSLVPGSPEQYF. In nucleotides, the CDR3 is TGTGCCAGCAGCTTAGTTCCAGGGTCTCCCGAGCAGTACTTC.

The chain is built from TRBV2 and TRBJ1-1; D is unclear. V was trimmed by 4 bases and J by 1 base, leaving 10 bases between them. CDR1 and CDR2 from the germline V gene are SNHLY and FYNNEI. This CDR3 has 14 amino acids. CDR3 sequence: CASSAQAANTEAFF. The CDR3, as DNA: TGTGCCAGCAGTGCTCAGGCGGCGAACACTGAAGCTTTCTTT.

The genes are TRBV6-5 and TRBJ2-7, with 10 nucleotides matching TRBD1. This CDR3 is 13 amino acids long. CDR1 is MNHEY, CDR2 SVGAGI, per germline. V shed 4 bases, J shed 4 bases, and the junction held 1 base outside the gene matches. CDR3 nucleotides: TGTGCCAGCAGTTGGGGACAGGGGTACGAGCAGTACTTC. This encodes CASSWGQGYEQYF.

The V call is TRBV5-1, the J call TRBJ1-1; D unresolved. The CDR3 has 13 amino acids. Germline V gene sequence: CDR1 SGHRS, CDR2 YFSETQ. Trimming took off 4 bases at V and 2 bases at J, with 9 bases between the two ends. The CDR3 coding sequence is TGCGCCAGCAGCCCGGGTTACAACACTGAAGCTTTCTTT. Protein product: CASSPGYNTEAFF.

The chain couples TRBV19 to TRBJ2-1; D uncertain. The germline CDR1 and CDR2 sequences are LNHDA and SQIVND (reference sequence). V dropped 5 bases and J dropped 0 bases, with 11 bases sitting between them. The CDR3 is 15 amino acids. This chain's CDR3 is CASSPDMGSYNEQFF. CDR3 in DNA: TGTGCCAGTAGTCCAGATATGGGCTCCTACAATGAGCAGTTCTTC.

As DNA, the CDR3 is TGTGCCAGCAGTTTGCTAGCGGGGGCGGAAGTTGAGCAGTTCTTC. Amino acids: CASSLLAGAEVEQFF. The rearrangement uses TRBV28 and TRBJ2-1; 10 bases match TRBD2. The germline V gene has CDR1 MDHEN and CDR2 SYDVKM. Trimming at V came to 3 bases and at J to 9 bases, leaving 8 bases not matched to a gene. CDR3 length: 15 residues.

This clone was seen a few times. The chain carries TRBV4-2 and TRBJ2-1; 12 nucleotides match TRBD2. With 0 bases clipped from V and 1 base from J, the junction kept 4 bases outside the gene matches. CDR3 length: 18 residues. Germline V gene sequence: CDR1 LGHNA, CDR2 YNFKEQ. The CDR3 region is CASSQEPSGGASYNEQFF. CDR3 DNA: TGTGCCAGCAGCCAAGAACCTAGCGGGGGGGCGTCCTACAATGAGCAGTTCTTC.

The CDR3 nucleotides are TGTGCCAGCAGCCCAAGACCGGGCACAGATACGCAGTATTTT. This gives the protein CASSPRPGTDTQYF. This sequence joins TRBV7-8 and TRBJ2-3; D uncertain. Trimming removed 5 bases from V and 1 base from J, with 10 bases in between. Germline-derived CDR1 and CDR2 are SGHVS and FQNEAQ. This CDR3 comprises 14 residues.

The count of this clone is one. The rearrangement uses TRBV6-5 and TRBJ2-2, with 7 nucleotides matching TRBD2. The length of the CDR3 is 12 residues. Germline-derived CDR1 and CDR2 are MNHEY and SVGAGI. J lost 7 bases, V lost 4 bases, and 0 bases had no gene match. The CDR3 DNA sequence: TGTGCCAGCAGTTGGGGGGGCGGGGAGCTGTTTTTT. It translates to CASSWGGGELFF.

This sequence joins TRBV10-3 and TRBJ2-7; 8 positions agree with TRBD2. Germline V lookup: CDR1 ENHRY, CDR2 SYGVKD. This CDR3 spans 13 amino acids. V shed 10 bases, J shed 2 bases, and the junction held 7 bases outside the gene matches. In DNA form, the CDR3 reads TGTGCCACCGGGAGGGGAGTCCCCTACGAGCAGTACTTC. Its translation: CATGRGVPYEQYF.